A single sample gave rise to the 18 T cell receptor beta chains below, sequenced in a study of shared T cell receptors in the human thymus. This table comes from immunoSEQ multiplex PCR, and its TCRdb copy is limited to in-frame clones, with some not included. The profile shows over 450,000 clones, around 78% of them singletons. The sample also formed part of further work on human thymus T cells.

Material: thymocytes. Every receptor here comes from a boy in the first two years of life with a congenital heart defect.

The chain recombines TRBV4-1 with TRBJ2-7; 9 positions agree with TRBD2. Germline trimming cut 0 bases from V and 0 bases from J; bases unmatched to any gene: 6. The germline V gene has CDR1 MGHRA and CDR2 YSYEKL. The CDR3 consists of 17 residues. CDR3 in DNA: TGCGCCAGCAGCCAAGAGGGTCGACTAGCGGACTCCTACGAGCAGTACTTC. Amino acids: CASSQEGRLADSYEQYF.

The rearrangement joins TRBV7-3 to TRBJ2-7, with a possible D match to TRBD2 (5 bases). The CDR3 totals 13 residues. Germline values: CDR1 SGHTA, CDR2 FQGTGA. Trimming took 5 bases from V and 4 from J, leaving 12 bases between them. The CDR3: CASSPRSGYEQYF. CDR3 bases: TGTGCCAGCAGCCCCCGCTCGGGGTACGAGCAGTACTTC.

The chain uses TRBV6-4 and TRBJ2-1; 11 nucleotides match TRBD2. This CDR3 comprises 16 residues. Germline V gene data show CDR1 as MRHNA and CDR2 as SNTAGT. V shed 6 bases, J shed 4 bases, and the junction held 8 bases outside the gene matches. CDR3 region: CASRKGASGRYNEQFF. Here the CDR3 DNA reads TGTGCCAGCAGGAAGGGGGCTAGCGGGAGGTACAATGAGCAGTTCTTC.

The chain couples TRBV27 to TRBJ2-6; tentative D call: TRBD2 (5 bases). Trimming took 2 bases from V and 0 from J, leaving 8 bases between them. The CDR3 runs 16 residues. Germline V CDR1 and CDR2: MNHEY, SMNVEV (reference sequence). The CDR3 loop is CASSLTGSSGANVLTF. The CDR3, as DNA: TGTGCCAGCAGTTTAACGGGGAGCTCTGGGGCCAACGTCCTGACTTTC.

The V call is TRBV6-5, the J call TRBJ2-7; the match to TRBD1 covers 7 bases. The V segment lost 4 bases and the J segment 3 bases; nucleotides outside the gene matches: 9. The CDR3 spans 15 residues. In germline, CDR1 is MNHEY, CDR2 SVGAGI. The CDR3 bases are TGTGCCAGCAGTTTTCTTACAGGGGCGGGCTACGAGCAGTACTTC. It translates to CASSFLTGAGYEQYF.

The V and J genes are TRBV2 and TRBJ2-7; TRBD2 matches at 12 bases. The CDR3 extends over 15 amino acids. The germline V gene has CDR1 SNHLY and CDR2 FYNNEI. The V and J ends lost 3 bases and 6 bases, in that order; junction bases with no gene match: 6. The CDR3 region has the DNA TGTGCCAGCAGTGACCGACTAGCGGGAGAATTCGAGCAGTACTTC. This gives the protein CASSDRLAGEFEQYF.

V and J are TRBV5-6 and TRBJ1-4; weak D call: TRBD1 (5 bases). The CDR3 length is 15 residues. Germline lookup yields CDR1 SGHDT and CDR2 YYEEEE. Trimming took off 4 bases at V and 8 bases at J, with 18 bases between the two ends. The CDR3 region has the DNA TGTGCCAGCAGCCTTGAAAGGGGCTCACGAGAAAAACTGTTTTTT. It translates to CASSLERGSREKLFF.

J is TRBJ2-7 and V is TRBV27, with 9 bases that match TRBD1. The germline V gene encodes CDR1 MNHEY and CDR2 SMNVEV (reference sequence). The CDR3 runs to 17 residues. The ends lost 5 bases at V and 5 bases at J; junction bases unmatched: 16. The CDR3 is CASSPGKITGGRNEQYF. CDR3 in DNA: TGTGCCAGCAGTCCCGGAAAGATTACAGGGGGCAGGAACGAGCAGTACTTC.

The chain uses TRBV2 and TRBJ1-1; 7 bases fit TRBD1. Germline CDR1 reads SNHLY; CDR2 reads FYNNEI. After removal of 7 bases from V and 0 bases from J, the junction contained 8 bases not matched to a gene. The CDR3 length is 15 residues. In DNA, the CDR3 is TGTGCCAGCAACCGGGACAGCTTAATGAACACTGAAGCTTTCTTT. It yields the protein CASNRDSLMNTEAFF.

The V and J genes are TRBV13 and TRBJ2-7; 7 nucleotides align to TRBD1. The germline gives CDR1 PRHDT, CDR2 FYEKMQ (reference sequence). The V gene end was trimmed by 5 bases and the J gene end by 0 bases; junction bases not matched to a gene: 13. The CDR3 consists of 17 residues. CDR3 nucleotide sequence: TGTGCCAGCAGCGCCCCTCCCGCCGGGACAGTCTCCTACGAGCAGTACTTC. It yields the protein CASSAPPAGTVSYEQYF.

This clone was detected only a few times. The chain joins TRBV27 to TRBJ2-1, with a weak D call TRBD2 (6 bases). Germline-derived CDR1 and CDR2 are MNHEY and SMNVEV (reference sequence). The V gene lost 3 bases and the J gene lost 5 bases, with 14 bases spanning the gap. The CDR3 length is 15 residues. CDR3 residues: CASSFAMGRNNEQFF. The CDR3 nucleotides are TGTGCCAGCAGTTTTGCCATGGGGAGGAACAATGAGCAGTTCTTC.

The V gene is TRBV27, the J gene TRBJ2-3; maybe TRBD2 (6 bases). This CDR3 comprises 13 residues. Germline values: CDR1 MNHEY, CDR2 SMNVEV (reference sequence). Trimming cost V 8 bases and J 4 bases, with 13 bases left between them. This CDR3 is CASGSGPPDTQYF. DNA for the CDR3: TGTGCCAGCGGAAGCGGGCCCCCAGATACGCAGTATTTT.

Only a few counts were recorded for this clone. The chain is built from TRBV19 and TRBJ1-2; TRBD1 might be the D (6 bases). The germline V gene encodes CDR1 LNHDA and CDR2 SQIVND (reference sequence). V was clipped by 0 bases and J by 3 bases, with 14 bases between them. The CDR3 is 16 residues long. DNA for the CDR3: TGTGCCAGTAGTATAGATCTGGGGGCAGAGGACTATGGCTACACCTTC. Protein product: CASSIDLGAEDYGYTF.

The V and J genes are TRBV28 and TRBJ1-5; perhaps TRBD1 as D (5 bases). This CDR3 has 12 amino acids. The germline CDR1 and CDR2 sequences are MDHEN and SYDVKM. In nucleotides, the CDR3 is TGTGCTCCGGGGGGTGACAATCAGCCCCAGCATTTT. Protein product: CAPGGDNQPQHF.

The V call is TRBV30, the J call TRBJ2-6; D call uncertain. Germline V gene lookup returns CDR1 GTSNPN and CDR2 SVGIG (reference sequence). The CDR3 length is 15 residues. V was cut by 2 bases and J by 4 bases, with 12 bases left in between. The CDR3: CAWSPHIPGANVLTF. The CDR3 nucleotides are TGTGCCTGGAGTCCCCACATACCGGGGGCCAACGTCCTGACTTTC.

This clone was counted only a few times. The CDR3 DNA follows: TGTGCCAGCAGCTTAGAGCTCCGGGACGGAGGGGAGATGAACACTGAAGCTTTCTTT. Translated, it gives CASSLELRDGGEMNTEAFF. The V call is TRBV11-2, the J call TRBJ1-1; a weak D match, TRBD1 (5 bases). Per the germline V gene, CDR1 is SGHAT and CDR2 is FQNNGV. The CDR3 has 19 amino acids. V was shortened by 0 bases and J by 0 bases, with 20 bases between the two germline ends.

The rearrangement joins TRBV28 to TRBJ2-7; tentative D call: TRBD2 (6 bases). Germline CDR1 reads MDHEN; CDR2 reads SYDVKM. This CDR3 spans 22 amino acids. Trimming took 6 bases from V and 0 from J, leaving 36 bases between them. The CDR3 DNA is TGTGCCAGCAGACACGAAGGGGTTCAGTTTACAAGGTCCGGGGGTCGCTCCTACGAGCAGTACTTC. This encodes CASRHEGVQFTRSGGRSYEQYF. The full variable domain, completed using reference TRBV28 and TRBJ2-7, is DVKVTQSSRYLVKRTGEKVFLECVQDMDHENMFWYRQDPGLGLRLIYFSYDVKMKEKGDIPEGYSVSREKKERFSLILESASTNQTSMYLCASRHEGVQFTRSGGRSYEQYFGPGTRLTVT.

This clone was seen a handful of times. The chain couples TRBV29-1 to TRBJ2-7, with D perhaps TRBD2 (5 bases). V lost 1 base to trimming and J lost 3 bases, with 19 bases between them. Germline V gene data show CDR1 as SQVTM and CDR2 as ANQGSEA. The length of the CDR3 is 16 residues. For the CDR3, the DNA is TGCAGCGTTGAAGCCCCCGGACTGGAGCTCCTCTACGAGCAGTACTTC. Translating it yields CSVEAPGLELLYEQYF.